The sample holds one count of the clone carrying this T cell receptor (beta chain). Its antigen is not known. An end of the junction does not agree with germline; a read error may underlie this. Study-wide results and caveats: The TCR gene usage of tumor memory CD4+ T cells clustered together with blood and lymph node memory CD4+ cells and with lymph node naive CD4+ cells.

Constant-region reverse primers amplified full-length variable regions, followed by semi-nested Nested Universal Primer A PCR. TCRdb fed the 5' RACE reads into MiXCR, producing one record per CDR3 protein. The data hold 62,000 or so distinct CDR3 sequences, with about 20% observed a single time. CD4+CD45RO+CD25- cells were isolated as memory CD4+ T cells. The CDR3 runs 15 residues. In germline, CDR1 is KGHDR, CDR2 SFDVKD. V is TRBV24-1 and J is TRBJ2-5, with D possibly being TRBD1 or TRBD2 (5 bases each). The receptor was derived from a female donor with breast cancer. Sequencing used memory CD4+ T cells sorted from a lymph node. Regarding subset: memory CD4+ T cells, CD4+CD45RO+CD25-. As DNA, the CDR3 is TGTGCCTCCAGTGATATGCTTGGGGGAGCAGAGACCCAGTACTTC. It encodes CASSDMLGGAETQYF.